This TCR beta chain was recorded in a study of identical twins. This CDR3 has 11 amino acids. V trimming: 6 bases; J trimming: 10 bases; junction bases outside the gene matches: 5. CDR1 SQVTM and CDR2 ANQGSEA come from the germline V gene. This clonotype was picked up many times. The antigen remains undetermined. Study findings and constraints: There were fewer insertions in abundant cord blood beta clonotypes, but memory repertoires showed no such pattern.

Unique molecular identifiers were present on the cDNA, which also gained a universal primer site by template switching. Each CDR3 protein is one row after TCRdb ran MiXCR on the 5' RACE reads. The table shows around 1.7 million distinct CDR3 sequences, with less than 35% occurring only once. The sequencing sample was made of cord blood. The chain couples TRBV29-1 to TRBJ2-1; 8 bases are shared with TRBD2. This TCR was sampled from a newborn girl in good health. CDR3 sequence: CSVGIAGEQFF. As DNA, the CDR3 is TGCAGCGTGGGGATAGCGGGAGAGCAGTTCTTC.